This T cell receptor beta chain stems from a study of technical replicates of blood from several donors. V dropped 4 bases and J dropped 3; count of bases not matched to a gene: 9. CDR1 and CDR2 (germline): LNHDA, SQIVND (reference sequence). The CDR3 is 15 residues long. This clone was detected only once. Sequencing was performed with immunoSEQ multiplex PCR; in TCRdb, only in-frame clones are kept and a portion is missing. The table has around 90,000 clones, roughly 93% seen once. The chain combines TRBV19 with TRBJ2-7; 7 bases are a match to TRBD1. The source is a human donor in good health. Sequenced: T cells isolated from PBMCs. The CDR3 spells CASSNRRQGGYEQYF. CDR3 bases: TGTGCCAGTAGTAACCGCCGACAGGGTGGCTACGAGCAGTACTTC.